This T cell receptor (beta chain) was profiled in a study of blood T cells in healthy people across ages. General study findings and limits: The unknown donor CMV status may have confounded expanded clonotype changes.

The CDR3 length is 13 residues. V lost 8 bases, J lost 5 bases, and 15 bases lay in between. CDR1 and CDR2 from the germline V gene are ENHRY and SYGVKD. This clonotype was seen more than once but under ten times. Its antigen remains unknown. The authors ran a second PCR of roughly 6 to 12 cycles using a sample-barcoded 5' primer and a J-beta primer mix. Each cDNA was tagged by a template-switch adaptor containing 12 random nucleotides. TCRdb reprocessed the 5' RACE reads with MiXCR, giving one entry per CDR3 protein. The table records 1.5 million to 2 million distinct CDR3 sequences, about 49% of them present only once.

The TCR comes from a woman aged 40 to 50 in good health. The sample comprised blood. J is TRBJ1-2 and V is TRBV10-3; perhaps TRBD1 as D (5 bases). This CDR3 reads CAILGGGRYGYTF. DNA of the CDR3: TGTGCCATCCTTGGGGGGGGTCGGTATGGCTACACCTTC.